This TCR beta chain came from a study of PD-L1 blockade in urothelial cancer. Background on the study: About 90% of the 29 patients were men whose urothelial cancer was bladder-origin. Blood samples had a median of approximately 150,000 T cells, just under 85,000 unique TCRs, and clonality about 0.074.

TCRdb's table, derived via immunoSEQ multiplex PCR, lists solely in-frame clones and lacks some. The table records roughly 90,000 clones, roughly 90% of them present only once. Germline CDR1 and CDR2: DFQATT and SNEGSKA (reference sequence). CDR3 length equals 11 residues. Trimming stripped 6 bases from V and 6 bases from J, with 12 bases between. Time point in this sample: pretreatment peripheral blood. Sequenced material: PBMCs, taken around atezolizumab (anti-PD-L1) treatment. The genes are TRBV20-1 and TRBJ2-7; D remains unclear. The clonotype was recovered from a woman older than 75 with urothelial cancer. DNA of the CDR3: TGCAGTGCGGCAGTGTCGGGCGAGCAGTACTTC. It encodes CSAAVSGEQYF.